This T cell receptor beta chain was observed in a study of beta chain features in type 1 diabetes. As concerns this clone: Its antigen is unidentified.

The CDR3 has 15 residues. The V gene end was trimmed by 2 bases and the J gene end by 4 bases; junction bases not matched to a gene: 5. Germline V lookup: CDR1 SGHVS, CDR2 FQNEAQ. Isolated RNA was reverse transcribed in full, so expressed TCRB transcripts were sequenced. TCRdb's copy holds only in-frame clones and misses some; the assay was immunoSEQ multiplex PCR. The repertoire has about 230,000 clones, around 16% of them found once; the top ten carry approximately 0.086%. Study-wide points: Patients with Type 1 diabetes showed moderately but significantly shorter TCRB CDR3s in all four CD4+ subsets.

One heparinised blood draw averaging approximately 100 mL was given by each donor. The J gene is TRBJ1-5, the V gene TRBV7-8, with 7 bases matching TRBD1. The material sequenced was naive CD4+ T cells from blood. The sequence derives from a man aged 25-45 years with type 1 diabetes. The CDR3 reads CASSLRDSENQPQHF. The DNA of the CDR3 is TGTGCCAGCAGCTTACGGGACAGCGAGAATCAGCCCCAGCATTTT.